One and the same sample provided the 31 T cell receptor beta chains below, sequenced in a study of T-cell reconstitution after alpha-beta-depleted transplantation in children. A library of TCRbeta sequences, prepared with unique molecular identifiers, was generated. TCRdb re-called the PCR reads through MiXCR, storing one row per CDR3 protein. Here the sample spans about a million distinct CDR3 sequences, about 26% being singletons. The sequenced sample was PBMCs, mostly from graft donor cells, obtained 360 days after TCRalphabeta/CD19-depleted stem cell transplant. All receptors come from a boy younger than two who had a stem cell transplant for SCID, so the T cells may come from the graft donor.

This clonotype has a handful of counts. The CDR3 here is CASSSDSGGDPSTDTQYF. The DNA of the CDR3 is TGTGCCAGCAGCTCGGATAGCGGGGGAGACCCTAGCACAGATACGCAGTATTTT. This chain uses TRBV5-5 with TRBJ2-3; 9 positions match TRBD2. Germline trimming cut 3 bases from V and 0 bases from J; bases unmatched to any gene: 11. Germline lookup yields CDR1 SGHKS and CDR2 YYEKEE (reference sequence). The CDR3 has 18 residues.

This clonotype occurred many times. The chain has TRBV12-3 or TRBV12-4 and TRBJ2-1; D uncertain. The CDR3 loop spans 13 amino acids. Trimming removed 1 base at V and 6 bases at J, with 7 bases between. The CDR3 coding sequence is TGTGCCAGCAGTTTAGAACTATTCAATGAGCAGTTCTTC. Its translation is CASSLELFNEQFF.

The chain carries TRBV7-9 and TRBJ2-3; D is unresolved. Germline V gives CDR1 SEHNR, CDR2 FQNEAQ (reference sequence). This CDR3 is built from 13 residues. The V gene lost 4 bases and the J gene lost 4 bases, with 9 bases spanning the gap. CDR3 sequence: CASSSRPPDTQYF. The CDR3 bases are TGTGCCAGCAGCTCCCGACCCCCAGATACGCAGTATTTT.

The genes are TRBV29-1 and TRBJ1-1, with 7 bases identical to TRBD1. Trimming cost V 4 bases and J 7 bases; bases outside gene matches: 15. The CDR3 totals 15 residues. CDR1 SQVTM and CDR2 ANQGSEA come from the germline V gene. For the CDR3, the DNA is TGCAGCGTTGGGTCCAGGGGGGGATCATGGGGTGAAGCTTTCTTT. Translation gives CSVGSRGGSWGEAFF.

The chain uses TRBV29-1 and TRBJ2-1, with 10 nucleotides matching TRBD2. The junction had 5 bases not matched to a gene; V was cut back by 3 bases and J by 9 bases. The CDR3 extends over 13 amino acids. Looked up from germline, CDR1 is SQVTM and CDR2 is ANQGSEA. The CDR3 nucleotides are TGCAGCGTTGAGCCTAGCGGGAGATTTGAGCAGTTCTTC. This translates into CSVEPSGRFEQFF.

The rearrangement uses TRBV2 and TRBJ2-7; no clear D. The CDR3 is made up of 14 amino acids. The V gene's germline CDR1 is SNHLY and CDR2 FYNNEI. Deletions cut 2 bases from V and 7 bases from J, with 15 bases between. The CDR3 region has the DNA TGTGCCAGCAGTGAAAAGGCCGCCAGGTGGGAGCAGTACTTC. Protein product: CASSEKAARWEQYF.

This clonotype has only a few counts. V is TRBV9 and J is TRBJ2-1, with D possibly matching TRBD2 (6 bases). This CDR3 contains 14 residues. CDR1 and CDR2 (germline): SGDLS, YYNGEE. V was shortened by 0 bases and J by 5 bases, with 9 bases between the two germline ends. The CDR3 region is CASSVVGGDNEQFF. CDR3 DNA: TGTGCCAGCAGCGTAGTCGGCGGGGACAATGAGCAGTTCTTC. Full variable domain (missing parts from reference TRBV9 and TRBJ2-1): DSGVTQTPKHLITATGQRVTLRCSPRSGDLSVYWYQQSLDQGLQFLIQYYNGEERAKGNILERFSAQQFPDLHSELNLSSLELGDSALYFCASSVVGGDNEQFFGPGTRLTVL.

This chain links TRBV20-1 with TRBJ2-1, with 12 bases matching TRBD2. The CDR3 contains 14 residues. CDR1 and CDR2 (germline): DFQATT, SNEGSKA (reference sequence). J lost 7 bases, V lost 5 bases, and 6 bases had no gene match. CDR3 region: CSAPSGLAGNEQFF. The DNA of the CDR3 is TGCAGTGCTCCGTCCGGACTAGCGGGGAATGAGCAGTTCTTC.

The chain links TRBV7-9 to TRBJ2-1, with D maybe TRBD1 (6 bases). CDR1 SEHNR and CDR2 FQNEAQ come from the germline V gene (reference sequence). Trimming took 1 base from V and 7 from J, leaving 20 bases between them. This CDR3 is 17 amino acids long. CDR3: CASSLVRGGSIGNEQFF. DNA for the CDR3: TGTGCCAGCAGCTTAGTACGTGGGGGCTCCATAGGGAATGAGCAGTTCTTC.

This clonotype was seen only a few times. V is TRBV9 and J is TRBJ2-2, with D possibly matching TRBD2 (6 bases). This CDR3 has 16 amino acids. The germline gives CDR1 SGDLS, CDR2 YYNGEE. V was cut by 4 bases and J by 4 bases, with 17 bases left in between. The CDR3 sequence is CASSPIGGRRTGELFF. The CDR3 DNA reads TGTGCCAGCAGCCCGATCGGAGGGCGACGCACCGGGGAGCTGTTTTTT.

V gene TRBV20-1 combines with J gene TRBJ1-5; D is perhaps TRBD1 (6 bases). Germline lookup yields CDR1 DFQATT and CDR2 SNEGSKA (reference sequence). The V gene lost 0 bases and the J gene lost 7 bases, with 13 bases spanning the gap. There are 14 residues in the CDR3. The DNA of the CDR3 is TGCAGTGCTAGAGATCACGGGGGCGGGCAGCCCCAGCATTTT. It is translated as CSARDHGGGQPQHF.

The chain couples TRBV2 to TRBJ2-3; no reliable D call. V lost 5 bases to trimming and J lost 5 bases, with 17 bases between them. This CDR3 has 15 amino acids. CDR1 and CDR2 from the germline V gene are SNHLY and FYNNEI. The CDR3 is CASSLIGARGDTQYF. The CDR3 DNA is TGTGCCAGCAGTCTAATTGGCGCCCGAGGAGATACGCAGTATTTT.

This clonotype was seen only a few times. The J gene is TRBJ2-7, the V gene TRBV5-1; D is ambiguous. The length of the CDR3 is 15 residues. In germline, CDR1 is SGHRS, CDR2 YFSETQ. Trimming cost V 0 bases and J 2 bases, with 12 bases left between them. The CDR3 sequence is CASSLDPRRTYEQYF. DNA of the CDR3: TGCGCCAGCAGCTTGGATCCCAGGCGGACCTACGAGCAGTACTTC.

The chain carries TRBV5-1 and TRBJ2-3, with 8 nucleotides matching TRBD2. The CDR3 contains 15 residues. Germline V gene sequence: CDR1 SGHRS, CDR2 YFSETQ. V lost 2 bases to trimming and J lost 1 base; unmatched junction nucleotides: 3. The CDR3 loop is CASSLLAEGTDTQYF. CDR3 DNA: TGCGCCAGCAGCTTACTAGCGGAGGGCACAGATACGCAGTATTTT.

This sequence joins TRBV4-1 and TRBJ2-2, with 8 bases matching TRBD1. Germline-derived CDR1 and CDR2 are MGHRA and YSYEKL. The CDR3 extends over 20 amino acids. The V and J ends lost 4 bases and 0 bases, in that order; junction bases with no gene match: 16. The CDR3 DNA is TGCGCCAGCAGCCTTCGGACAGGGCCTCCCTCGAAATCGAACACCGGGGAGCTGTTTTTT. This gives the protein CASSLRTGPPSKSNTGELFF.

This clonotype was seen ten or more times. This chain connects TRBV7-2 to TRBJ2-5, with 9 bases fitting TRBD2. The germline CDR1 and CDR2 sequences are SGHTA and FQGNSA. The V and J ends lost 4 bases and 5 bases, in that order; junction bases with no gene match: 11. There are 16 residues in the CDR3. CDR3 protein: CASSYTSRGGRETQYF. The CDR3 DNA follows: TGTGCCAGCAGCTACACTTCGCGGGGGGGCCGGGAGACCCAGTACTTC.

This chain connects TRBV4-1 to TRBJ2-7; D remains unclear. Trimming stripped 1 base from V and 0 bases from J, with 13 bases between. This CDR3 has 16 amino acids. Per germline, CDR1 MGHRA and CDR2 YSYEKL. Here the CDR3 DNA reads TGCGCCAGCAGCCAAGCGGCCATCATGAGCTCCTACGAGCAGTACTTC. As protein: CASSQAAIMSSYEQYF.

The chain is built from TRBV15 and TRBJ2-7; weak D call: TRBD2 (6 bases). Looked up from germline, CDR1 is LNHNV and CDR2 is YYDKDF (reference sequence). V was shortened by 0 bases and J by 7 bases, with 10 bases between the two germline ends. The CDR3 has 13 amino acids. CDR3 residues: CATSRDVAGEQYF. DNA for the CDR3: TGTGCCACCAGCAGAGATGTCGCGGGGGAGCAGTACTTC. The full variable domain, completed using reference TRBV15 and TRBJ2-7, is DAMVIQNPRYQVTQFGKPVTLSCSQTLNHNVMYWYQQKSSQAPKLLFHYYDKDFNNEADTPDNFQSRRPNTSFCFLDIRSPGLGDTAMYLCATSRDVAGEQYFGPGTRLTVT.

The rearrangement uses TRBV12-3 or TRBV12-4 and TRBJ2-7, with D perhaps assigned TRBD1 or TRBD2 (5 bases each). Trimming pared 4 bases from V and 3 bases from J, leaving 13 bases between. The CDR3 is made up of 14 amino acids. This CDR3 is CASSSQGPYYEQYF. The CDR3 DNA reads as TGTGCCAGCAGTTCTCAGGGACCCTACTACGAGCAGTACTTC.

This clonotype was picked up a small number of times. The rearrangement uses TRBV12-3 or TRBV12-4 and TRBJ2-7; D uncertain. V lost 6 bases and J 3 bases, leaving 9 bases between the germline ends. The length of the CDR3 is 12 residues. The CDR3 nucleotides read TGTGCCAGCAGGCGTCAGGACTACGAGCAGTACTTC. This codes for CASRRQDYEQYF.

The rearrangement joins TRBV12-3 or TRBV12-4 to TRBJ2-5, with 8 nucleotides matching TRBD2. The V segment lost 6 bases and the J segment 4 bases; nucleotides outside the gene matches: 4. This CDR3 has 13 residues. The CDR3 DNA follows: TGTGCCAGCAGGCTCGGGGGGGCAGAGACCCAGTACTTC. It translates to CASRLGGAETQYF.

This clonotype appeared many times. This sequence joins TRBV2 and TRBJ2-2; D unresolved. Trimming took 5 bases from V and 4 from J, leaving 11 bases between them. Germline V gene lookup returns CDR1 SNHLY and CDR2 FYNNEI. The CDR3 has 14 residues. Written as DNA, the CDR3 is TGTGCCAGCAGTCTGCAAATCCCCACCGGGGAGCTGTTTTTT. This codes for CASSLQIPTGELFF.

This clonotype was seen a handful of times. The V call is TRBV18, the J call TRBJ2-1; the match to TRBD1 covers 7 bases. Losses at the gene ends were 6 bases for V and 5 bases for J; bases not matched to a gene: 10. Germline values: CDR1 KGHSH, CDR2 LQKENI. The CDR3 has 15 residues. Written as DNA, the CDR3 is TGTGCCAGCTCCCACGACAGGGCAACTAACAATGAGCAGTTCTTC. As protein: CASSHDRATNNEQFF. Filled out from reference TRBV18 and TRBJ2-1, the complete variable domain reads NAGVMQNPRHLVRRRGQEARLRCSPMKGHSHVYWYRQLPEEGLKFMVYLQKENIIDESGMPKERFSAEFPKEGPSILRIQQVVRGDSAAYFCASSHDRATNNEQFFGPGTRLTVL.

In this sample, this clonotype turned up once. The gene calls are TRBV4-3 and TRBJ1-4; D ambiguous. This CDR3 comprises 13 residues. The V and J ends lost 1 base and 5 bases respectively, with 5 bases between them. Germline V gene sequence: CDR1 LGHNA, CDR2 YSLEER. This CDR3 reads CASSQGRNEKLFF. CDR3 DNA: TGCGCCAGCAGCCAAGGCAGAAATGAAAAACTGTTTTTT.

This chain uses TRBV6-5 with TRBJ2-1, with 8 bases that match TRBD2. J gave up 7 bases and V 7 bases, and 12 bases lay outside the gene matches. The CDR3 loop spans 15 amino acids. Germline CDR1 MNHEY, CDR2 SVGAGI. CDR3 in DNA: TGTGCCAGCAATTCGCCAGGTGTAGCGGGGAATGAGCAGTTCTTC. This translates into CASNSPGVAGNEQFF.

The chain joins TRBV19 to TRBJ1-6, with unresolved D. The CDR3 runs to 12 residues. Germline V gene sequence: CDR1 LNHDA, CDR2 SQIVND (reference sequence). V lost 1 base and J lost 11, with 6 bases in between. The CDR3 reads CASSIGEAPLHF. In DNA form, the CDR3 reads TGTGCCAGTAGTATAGGGGAGGCACCCCTCCACTTT.

V usage is TRBV12-3 or TRBV12-4 and J usage is TRBJ2-3; D gene unclear. The V and J ends lost 3 bases and 2 bases respectively, with 15 bases between them. This CDR3 comprises 16 residues. The CDR3 protein is CASSFRTLQTTDTQYF. CDR3 nucleotide sequence: TGTGCCAGCAGTTTCAGGACGCTACAAACCACAGATACGCAGTATTTT.

This clonotype was counted between two and nine times. This chain links TRBV4-1 with TRBJ2-4, with D perhaps TRBD1 or TRBD2 (5 bases each). Germline V gives CDR1 MGHRA, CDR2 YSYEKL. Trimming removed 0 bases at V and 3 bases at J, with 15 bases between. The CDR3 runs to 17 residues. The CDR3 bases are TGCGCCAGCAGCCAAGAAACGTTTGTGGGGGTCAAAAACATTCAGTACTTC. This sequence encodes CASSQETFVGVKNIQYF.

This clonotype showed up just a few times. This rearrangement joins TRBV5-1 to TRBJ2-3; no clear D gene. The CDR3 totals 15 residues. The V and J ends lost 6 bases and 2 bases respectively, with 16 bases between them. CDR1 is SGHRS, CDR2 YFSETQ, per germline. As DNA, the CDR3 is TGCGCCAGCAACCCTACCACCGTTCTCACAGATACGCAGTATTTT. Amino acid sequence: CASNPTTVLTDTQYF. The complete variable domain, with remaining parts taken from reference TRBV5-1 and TRBJ2-3, reads KAGVTQTPRYLIKTRGQQVTLSCSPISGHRSVSWYQQTPGQGLQFLFEYFSETQRNKGNFPGRFSGRQFSNSRSEMNVSTLELGDSALYLCASNPTTVLTDTQYFGPGTRLTVL.

Only a few counts were recorded for this clonotype. This rearrangement joins TRBV20-1 to TRBJ2-7; 7 bases are shared with TRBD2. Trimming cost V 6 bases and J 3 bases; bases outside gene matches: 11. CDR1 is DFQATT, CDR2 SNEGSKA, per germline (reference sequence). The CDR3 extends over 14 amino acids. The CDR3 reads CSALGGTINYEQYF. In DNA, the CDR3 is TGCAGTGCCCTCGGTGGGACTATCAACTACGAGCAGTACTTC.

This clonotype was counted a few times. The CDR3 spells CSARDQGANVLTF. CDR3 nucleotides: TGCAGTGCTAGAGATCAAGGGGCCAACGTCCTGACTTTC. This sequence joins TRBV20-1 and TRBJ2-6; D call uncertain. The CDR3 loop spans 13 amino acids. Trimming left V 0 bases short and J 4 bases short, with 4 bases between. Germline CDR1 is DFQATT and CDR2 is SNEGSKA (reference sequence).